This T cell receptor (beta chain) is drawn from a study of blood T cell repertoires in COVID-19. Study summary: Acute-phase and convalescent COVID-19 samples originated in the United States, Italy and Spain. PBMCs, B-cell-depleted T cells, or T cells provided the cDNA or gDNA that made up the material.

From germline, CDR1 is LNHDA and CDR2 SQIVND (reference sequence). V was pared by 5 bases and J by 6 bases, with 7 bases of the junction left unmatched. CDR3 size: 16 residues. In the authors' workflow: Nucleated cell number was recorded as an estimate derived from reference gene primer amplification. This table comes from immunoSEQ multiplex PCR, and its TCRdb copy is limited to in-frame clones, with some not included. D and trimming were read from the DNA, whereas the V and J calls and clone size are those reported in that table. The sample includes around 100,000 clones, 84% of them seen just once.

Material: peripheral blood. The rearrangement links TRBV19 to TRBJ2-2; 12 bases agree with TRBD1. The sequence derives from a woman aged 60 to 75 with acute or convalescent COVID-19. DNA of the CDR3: TGTGCCAGTAGTCAAGGGACAGGGGGCCAGGCCGGGGAGCTGTTTTTT. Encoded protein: CASSQGTGGQAGELFF.